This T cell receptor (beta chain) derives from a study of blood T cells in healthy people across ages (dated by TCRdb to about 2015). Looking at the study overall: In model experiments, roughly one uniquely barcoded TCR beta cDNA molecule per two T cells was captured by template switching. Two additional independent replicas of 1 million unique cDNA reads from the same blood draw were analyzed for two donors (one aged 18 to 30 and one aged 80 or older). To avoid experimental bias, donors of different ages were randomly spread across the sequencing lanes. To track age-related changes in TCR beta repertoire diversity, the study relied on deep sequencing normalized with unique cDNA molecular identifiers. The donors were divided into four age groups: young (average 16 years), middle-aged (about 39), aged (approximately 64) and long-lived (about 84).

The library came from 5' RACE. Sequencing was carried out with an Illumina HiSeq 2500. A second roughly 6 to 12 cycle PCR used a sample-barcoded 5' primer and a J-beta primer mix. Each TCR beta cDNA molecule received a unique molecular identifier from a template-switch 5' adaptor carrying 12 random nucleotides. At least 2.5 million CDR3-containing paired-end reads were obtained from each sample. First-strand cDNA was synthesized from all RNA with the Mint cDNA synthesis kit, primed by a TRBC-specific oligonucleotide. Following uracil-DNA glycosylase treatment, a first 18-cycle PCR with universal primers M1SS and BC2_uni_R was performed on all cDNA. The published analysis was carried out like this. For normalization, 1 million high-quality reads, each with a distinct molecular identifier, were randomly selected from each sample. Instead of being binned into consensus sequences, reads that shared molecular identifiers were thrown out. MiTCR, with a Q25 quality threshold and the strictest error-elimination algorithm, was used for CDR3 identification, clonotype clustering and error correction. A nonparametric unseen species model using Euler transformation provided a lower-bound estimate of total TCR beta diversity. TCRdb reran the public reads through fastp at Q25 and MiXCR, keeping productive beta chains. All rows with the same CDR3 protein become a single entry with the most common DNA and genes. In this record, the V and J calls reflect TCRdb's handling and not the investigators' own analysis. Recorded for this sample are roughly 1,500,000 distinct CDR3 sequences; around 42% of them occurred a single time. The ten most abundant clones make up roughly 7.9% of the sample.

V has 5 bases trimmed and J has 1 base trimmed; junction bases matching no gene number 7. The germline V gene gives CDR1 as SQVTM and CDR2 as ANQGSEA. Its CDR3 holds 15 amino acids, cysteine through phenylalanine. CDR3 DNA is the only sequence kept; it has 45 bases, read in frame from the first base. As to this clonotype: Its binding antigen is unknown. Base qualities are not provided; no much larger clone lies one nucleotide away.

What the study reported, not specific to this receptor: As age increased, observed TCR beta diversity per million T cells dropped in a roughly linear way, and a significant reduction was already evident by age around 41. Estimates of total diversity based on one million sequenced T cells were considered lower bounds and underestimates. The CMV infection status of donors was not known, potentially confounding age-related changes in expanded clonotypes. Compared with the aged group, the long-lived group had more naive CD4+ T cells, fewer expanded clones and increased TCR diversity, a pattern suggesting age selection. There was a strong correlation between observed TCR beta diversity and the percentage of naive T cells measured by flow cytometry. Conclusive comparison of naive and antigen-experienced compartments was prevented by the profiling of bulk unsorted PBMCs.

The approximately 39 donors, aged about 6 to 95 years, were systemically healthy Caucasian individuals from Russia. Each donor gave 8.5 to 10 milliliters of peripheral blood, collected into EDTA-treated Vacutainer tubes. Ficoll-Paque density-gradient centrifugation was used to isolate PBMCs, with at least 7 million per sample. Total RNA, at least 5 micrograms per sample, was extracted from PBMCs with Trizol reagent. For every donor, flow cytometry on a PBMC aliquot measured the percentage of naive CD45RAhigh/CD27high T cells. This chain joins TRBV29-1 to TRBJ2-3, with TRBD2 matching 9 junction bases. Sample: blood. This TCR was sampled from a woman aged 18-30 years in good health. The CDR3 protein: CSVKPPSGGTDTQYF. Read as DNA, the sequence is TGCAGCGTTAAACCCCCTAGCGGGGGCACAGATACGCAGTATTTT.